The 21 T cell receptor beta chains presented below share a single source sample, sequenced in a study of early T cells in non-severe SARS-CoV-2 infection. TCRdb re-called the 5' RACE reads through MiXCR, storing one row per CDR3 protein. The top ten hold 4.5% to 6% of the sample, which has tens of thousands of distinct CDR3 sequences, more than 5.5% seen once. The sequenced sample was whole blood. The receptors were gathered from an adult who was a healthcare worker with PCR-confirmed SARS-CoV-2 infection or an uninfected control (not recorded which).

This clonotype was seen at least ten times. The genes are TRBV27 and TRBJ2-3; 7 bases are a match to TRBD2. J gave up 2 bases and V 7 bases, and 9 bases lay outside the gene matches. Per the germline V gene, CDR1 is MNHEY and CDR2 is SMNVEV (reference sequence). CDR3 size: 15 residues. The CDR3 sequence is CASIGPSGFTDTQYF. CDR3 nucleotides: TGTGCCAGCATAGGGCCTAGCGGCTTCACAGATACGCAGTATTTT.

The V call is TRBV29-1, the J call TRBJ2-7, with unresolved D. The CDR3 is 14 residues long. V dropped 0 bases and J dropped 1 base, with 10 bases sitting between them. Germline V lookup: CDR1 SQVTM, CDR2 ANQGSEA. The CDR3 nucleotides are TGCAGCGTTGAAGACAGAGACCGGTCCTACGAGCAGTACTTC. It yields the protein CSVEDRDRSYEQYF.

This clonotype was counted ten times or more. The chain recombines TRBV29-1 with TRBJ2-7; TRBD2 matches at 9 bases. The CDR3 loop spans 12 amino acids. J gave up 5 bases and V 7 bases, and 6 bases lay outside the gene matches. Germline values: CDR1 SQVTM, CDR2 ANQGSEA. The CDR3 DNA sequence: TGCAGCGGGACTAGCGCGTACGACGAGCAGTACTTC. This translates into CSGTSAYDEQYF.

This clonotype was seen repeatedly, ten times or more. One end of the junction fails to match germline, which may point to a read error. V usage is TRBV7-9 and J usage is TRBJ1-6; 9 nucleotides match TRBD1. This CDR3 comprises 16 residues. Germline CDR1 and CDR2: SEHNR and FQNEAQ (reference sequence). The CDR3 loop reads CASSLTGTGHNSPLPF. CDR3 DNA: TGTGCCAGCAGCCTAACCGGGACAGGGCATAATTCACCCCTCCCTTTT.

The V gene is TRBV27, the J gene TRBJ2-2; D remains unclear. CDR3 length equals 12 residues. Germline V gene sequence: CDR1 MNHEY, CDR2 SMNVEV (reference sequence). With 1 base removed from V and 6 bases from J, the gap between germline ends came to 3 bases. The CDR3 DNA sequence: TGTGCCAGCAGTTTATTCGCCGGGGAGCTGTTTTTT. This gives the protein CASSLFAGELFF.

The gene calls are TRBV7-9 and TRBJ1-1, with a weak D call TRBD1 (5 bases). This CDR3 is built from 15 residues. From germline, CDR1 is SEHNR and CDR2 FQNEAQ (reference sequence). Trimming took off 4 bases at V and 1 base at J, with 13 bases between the two ends. CDR3 DNA: TGTGCCAGCAGCTCCCTTCTGGGGCAGAACACTGAAGCTTTCTTT. Protein product: CASSSLLGQNTEAFF.

This clonotype was found many times. This rearrangement joins TRBV20-1 to TRBJ2-7, with TRBD2 as a possible D gene (5 bases). V was clipped by 3 bases and J by 2 bases, with 11 bases between them. From germline, CDR1 is DFQATT and CDR2 SNEGSKA (reference sequence). The CDR3 has 13 residues. The CDR3 DNA sequence: TGCAGTGCTAGTGCCGGGAACCCCTACGAGCAGTACTTC. Residues: CSASAGNPYEQYF.

Many counts were recorded for this clonotype. The J gene is TRBJ1-1, the V gene TRBV6-5; 8 bases fit TRBD1. The V gene's germline CDR1 is MNHEY and CDR2 SVGAGI. Trimming at V came to 5 bases and at J to 4 bases, leaving 12 bases not matched to a gene. This CDR3 has 16 residues. The CDR3 sequence: CASSRQGLRVGTEAFF. CDR3 nucleotides: TGTGCCAGCAGTAGACAGGGGTTAAGGGTGGGCACTGAAGCTTTCTTT.

Ten or more counts support this clonotype. The V call is TRBV18, the J call TRBJ1-1; possibly TRBD1 for D (5 bases). The CDR3 spans 14 residues. Between the trimmed V and J ends, which lost 0 bases and 3 bases, there was a span of 8 bases. Germline CDR1 KGHSH, CDR2 LQKENI. The CDR3: CASSPPGGDTEAFF. Written as DNA, the CDR3 is TGTGCCAGCTCACCACCAGGAGGGGACACTGAAGCTTTCTTT.

The rearrangement joins TRBV11-3 to TRBJ2-6; D unresolved. V shed 1 base and J shed 0 bases, with 13 bases lying between them. The length of the CDR3 is 18 residues. Germline V lookup: CDR1 SGHNT, CDR2 YENEEA. Here the CDR3 reads CASSLGLAALSGANVLTF. The CDR3 nucleotides read TGTGCCAGCAGCTTAGGATTAGCCGCCCTCTCTGGGGCCAACGTCCTGACTTTC.

This clonotype was picked up a small number of times. The chain joins TRBV7-2 to TRBJ2-7; D call uncertain. The germline V gene encodes CDR1 SGHTA and CDR2 FQGNSA. The CDR3 has 13 amino acids. With 1 base removed from V and 3 bases from J, the gap between germline ends came to 7 bases. The CDR3 DNA is TGTGCCAGCAGCTTAGTAATTGTCTACGAGCAGTACTTC. As protein: CASSLVIVYEQYF.

This clonotype was observed a few times. This chain links TRBV5-6 with TRBJ1-2; D uncertain. The germline V and J ends were trimmed by 5 bases and 6 bases, with 14 bases remaining between them. The CDR3 is 13 amino acids. CDR1 SGHDT and CDR2 YYEEEE come from the germline V gene. Here the CDR3 reads CASSSTGIDGYTF. The CDR3 DNA reads as TGTGCCAGCAGTTCGACTGGGATCGATGGCTACACCTTC.

About this clonotype itself: This CDR3 fails to terminate in the conserved phenylalanine or tryptophan, so it likely reflects a read error. The chain has TRBV19 and TRBJ2-1, with TRBD2 matching 11 bases. V dropped 5 bases and J dropped 0; count of bases not matched to a gene: 9. CDR1 is LNHDA, CDR2 SQIVND, per germline (reference sequence). This CDR3 has 18 residues. CDR3 loop: CASSPGLAALSSYNEQFL. The DNA of the CDR3 is TGTGCCAGTAGTCCGGGACTAGCGGCTCTCAGCTCCTACAATGAGCAGTTCCTC.

As to this clonotype: A much larger clonotype is one base distant, so this may be a read error. Lacking the conserved final phenylalanine or tryptophan, this CDR3 likely reflects a read error. V usage is TRBV18 and J usage is TRBJ2-1; D gene ambiguous. This CDR3 contains 13 residues. The V and J ends lost 4 bases and 4 bases respectively, with 8 bases between them. The germline V gene encodes CDR1 KGHSH and CDR2 LQKENI. The CDR3 region has the DNA TGTGCCAGCTCACTAGAAAATTACAATGAGCAGTTCTCC. Its protein is CASSLENYNEQFS.

On this clonotype: A much larger clone lies a single base off, so this may be a read error. The chain carries TRBV7-6 and TRBJ2-7; 10 bases line up with TRBD2. J was trimmed by 7 bases and V by 8 bases; bases with no gene match: 8. This CDR3 contains 13 residues. The germline V gene has CDR1 SGHVS and CDR2 FNYEAQ. The CDR3: CASGSVAGGEQYF. CDR3 nucleotide sequence: TGTGCCAGCGGCTCCGTAGCGGGAGGAGAGCAGTACTTC.

This clonotype was detected many times. V gene TRBV20-1 combines with J gene TRBJ1-5, with TRBD1 matching 10 bases. CDR1 is DFQATT, CDR2 SNEGSKA, per germline (reference sequence). The CDR3 spans 15 residues. J was trimmed by 5 bases and V by 3 bases; bases with no gene match: 7. The chain's CDR3 is CSASLRDRGDQPQHF. Here the CDR3 DNA reads TGCAGTGCTAGTCTACGGGACAGGGGCGATCAGCCCCAGCATTTT.

The chain links TRBV28 to TRBJ2-7; tentatively, D is TRBD1 (6 bases). Germline V gives CDR1 MDHEN, CDR2 SYDVKM. V lost 4 bases and J lost 5, with 18 bases in between. The CDR3 runs to 15 residues. CDR3 nucleotide sequence: TGTGCCAGCAGTTCTCCAGGGGTTTCTATCCACGAGCAGTACTTC. This gives the protein CASSSPGVSIHEQYF.

This clonotype was observed a few times. The chain carries TRBV6-6 and TRBJ2-5; 14 positions match TRBD2. The CDR3 contains 16 residues. The germline gives CDR1 MNHNY, CDR2 SVGAGI (reference sequence). Trimming took 5 bases from V and 4 from J; bases not matched to a gene: 6. The CDR3 DNA is TGTGCCAGCAGTCCCGGGACTAGCGGGAGTCTAGAGACCCAGTACTTC. Translated: CASSPGTSGSLETQYF.

This clonotype was counted ten times or more. V gene TRBV11-2 combines with J gene TRBJ2-1; 8 nucleotides line up with TRBD2. The J segment lost 6 bases and the V segment lost 5 bases, leaving 12 bases of the junction unmatched. Germline CDR1 is SGHAT and CDR2 is FQNNGV. The CDR3 runs to 16 residues. The CDR3 here is CASSTQPGLGFNEQFF. The CDR3 DNA is TGTGCCAGCAGCACACAACCGGGACTAGGTTTCAATGAGCAGTTCTTC.

In its sample, this clonotype was seen many times. V gene TRBV24-1 combines with J gene TRBJ2-3; weak D call: TRBD2 (6 bases). Trimming removed 3 bases from V and 4 bases from J, with 13 bases in between. The CDR3 has 15 amino acids. Germline loops: CDR1 KGHDR, CDR2 SFDVKD. Here the CDR3 reads CATSDRQGGPDTQYF. The CDR3 bases are TGTGCCACCAGTGATAGGCAGGGAGGCCCAGATACGCAGTATTTT.

This clonotype has a count of ten or more. The chain carries TRBV2 and TRBJ1-2; TRBD1 matches at 9 bases. There are 15 residues in the CDR3. The germline gives CDR1 SNHLY, CDR2 FYNNEI. Trimming cost V 5 bases and J 8 bases; bases outside gene matches: 12. The CDR3 loop is CASSLPRTGAVGYTF. The CDR3 coding sequence is TGTGCCAGCAGTCTACCCCGGACAGGGGCGGTCGGCTACACCTTC.